The rows below give T cell receptor beta chains drawn from one sample of a study of blood T cell repertoires in COVID-19. Libraries were prepared by immunoSEQ multiplex PCR; TCRdb keeps only in-frame clonotypes and omits some of them. The sample lists 130,000 to 150,000 clones, approximately 87% occurring once. The sequencing sample was made of PBMCs or T cells enriched from blood (not recorded which). The origin of the receptors is a man between 60 and 75 years old who had recovered from COVID-19. CDR3s include the opening cysteine and the closing phenylalanine or tryptophan. D genes are given only for firm matches. Size tells how often a clone was seen (once, few, many) or the class of an expanded clone, and some rows leave it out.

clone_size	cdr3_length	v_call	j_call	d_call	cdr3_aa	cdr3_nt
once	15	TRBV11-3	TRBJ1-3	.	CASAEGGVEGNTIYF	TGTGCCAGCGCCGAAGGCGGGGTAGAAGGAAACACCATATATTTT
once	15	TRBV6-6	TRBJ2-7	.	CASSKRDPEIYEQYF	TGTGCCAGCAGTAAACGGGATCCCGAAATTTACGAGCAGTACTTC
.	14	TRBV29-1	TRBJ2-7	TRBD1	CSVDQDRAPYEQYF	TGCAGCGTTGACCAGGACAGGGCTCCCTACGAGCAGTACTTC
once	14	TRBV6-5	TRBJ2-7	.	CASSYSSKIYEQYF	TGTGCCAGCAGTTACTCGAGTAAGATCTACGAGCAGTACTTC
.	14	TRBV27	TRBJ2-7	TRBD2	CASSWSGGENEQYF	TGTGCCAGCAGTTGGAGCGGGGGGGAAAACGAGCAGTACTTC
.	14	TRBV19	TRBJ2-1	TRBD1	CASRERQGRVEQFF	TGTGCCAGTAGGGAAAGACAGGGCCGGGTGGAGCAGTTCTTC
.	15	TRBV28	TRBJ1-2	.	CASSHNAGQLYGYTF	TGTGCCAGCAGTCACAATGCGGGGCAGCTCTATGGCTACACCTTC
.	15	TRBV2	TRBJ1-5	.	CASSEDRVGNQPQHF	TGTGCCAGCAGTGAAGACAGGGTAGGCAATCAGCCCCAGCATTTT
.	15	TRBV2	TRBJ1-6	.	CASSGGSSYNSPLHF	TGTGCCAGCAGTGGAGGGAGCTCCTATAATTCACCCCTCCACTTT
.	15	TRBV11-2	TRBJ2-1	.	CASSRDFNSYNEQFF	TGTGCCAGCAGCCGGGACTTCAATTCCTACAATGAGCAGTTCTTC
.	15	TRBV9	TRBJ2-3	.	CASSVGLEGTDTQYF	TGTGCCAGCAGCGTAGGGCTAGAGGGCACAGATACGCAGTATTTT
.	16	TRBV9	TRBJ2-7	TRBD2	CASSRHVGGSSYEQYF	TGTGCCAGCAGTAGACACGTGGGCGGGAGCTCCTACGAGCAGTACTTC
.	13	TRBV5-6	TRBJ1-1	.	CASTRSLGQEAFF	TGTGCCTCAACGCGCTCCCTGGGCCAAGAAGCTTTCTTT
.	15	TRBV4-2	TRBJ2-3	TRBD2	CASSPTSVRTDTQYF	TGTGCCAGCAGCCCGACTAGCGTACGCACAGATACGCAGTATTTT
.	13	TRBV10-3	TRBJ1-1	.	CAISDLRGAEAFF	TGTGCCATCAGTGATCTCAGGGGTGCTGAAGCTTTCTTT
.	12	TRBV28	TRBJ1-5	.	CASRNQGIAQHF	TGTGCCAGCAGAAACCAGGGGATCGCCCAGCATTTT
.	17	TRBV5-4	TRBJ2-1	.	CASSPTGNTGSGGEQFF	TGTGCCAGCAGCCCCACCGGGAATACAGGGTCAGGGGGGGAGCAGTTCTTC
.	14	TRBV19	TRBJ1-5	.	CASTLGGSNQPQHF	TGTGCCAGTACCCTGGGGGGGAGCAATCAGCCCCAGCATTTT
.	15	TRBV24-1	TRBJ2-4	TRBD1	CATSETTGSKNIQYF	TGTGCCACCAGTGAAACGACAGGGTCTAAAAACATTCAGTACTTC
.	15	TRBV7-8	TRBJ2-7	.	CASSSRIAPTYEQYF	TGTGCCAGCAGCTCCCGAATAGCGCCCACCTACGAGCAGTACTTC
few	12	TRBV28	TRBJ1-1	TRBD1	CASSSGGTEAFF	TGTGCCAGCAGTTCAGGGGGCACTGAAGCTTTCTTT
.	16	TRBV6-6	TRBJ1-1	.	CASSRTGAEGNTEAFF	TGTGCCAGCAGTCGAACAGGAGCCGAAGGGAACACTGAAGCTTTCTTT